These 28 T cell receptor beta chains originate from one sample sequenced in a study of CD8 T cells in ankylosing spondylitis. In TCRdb, the 5' RACE reads were re-called with MiXCR into one record per CDR3 protein. In the table there are 350,000 or so distinct CDR3 sequences, approximately 10% of which are singletons. The material sequenced was blood, either unsorted or a sorted T cell fraction (not recorded which). The receptor source for this set is a female donor with ankylosing spondylitis or in good health (not recorded which).

The chain joins TRBV7-9 to TRBJ2-7, with 10 bases aligning to TRBD2. CDR1 and CDR2 from the germline V gene are SEHNR and FQNEAQ (reference sequence). The CDR3 runs 16 residues. Trimming cost V 5 bases and J 5 bases; bases outside gene matches: 12. In DNA form, the CDR3 reads TGTGCCAGCAGCCTAACTCAAGGGCTAGCGGGAGACGAGCAGTACTTC. It specifies CASSLTQGLAGDEQYF.

This clonotype was detected only a few times. V is TRBV6-5 and J is TRBJ2-5, with D hard to call. This CDR3 region has 11 residues. Trimming removed 4 bases at V and 4 bases at J, with 4 bases between. From germline, CDR1 is MNHEY and CDR2 SVGAGI. The CDR3 sequence: CASSFSETQYF. In nucleotides, the CDR3 is TGTGCCAGCAGTTTTTCAGAGACCCAGTACTTC.

This clonotype was seen at least ten times. The rearrangement uses TRBV20-1 and TRBJ1-6, with D possibly being TRBD1 (6 bases). CDR1 and CDR2 (germline): DFQATT, SNEGSKA (reference sequence). This CDR3 comprises 14 residues. V lost 6 bases to trimming and J lost 5 bases, with 14 bases between them. CDR3 sequence (DNA): TGCAGTGCCATGGGGGGCGGTAATAATTCACCCCTCCACTTT. It yields the protein CSAMGGGNNSPLHF.

Ten or more counts support this clonotype. The rearrangement joins TRBV5-1 to TRBJ2-7; TRBD2 aligns across 7 bases. The CDR3 has 15 residues. Losses at the gene ends were 1 base for V and 7 bases for J; bases not matched to a gene: 11. From germline, CDR1 is SGHRS and CDR2 YFSETQ. CDR3 nucleotides: TGCGCCAGCAGCTTGAGTGGACTAGACTTAGCAGAGCAGTACTTC. As protein: CASSLSGLDLAEQYF.

CDR3 nucleotide sequence: TGTGCCAGCAGCCGAACCGTGACAGAATTTACCGGGGAGCTGTTTTTT. This codes for CASSRTVTEFTGELFF. This chain uses TRBV3-1 with TRBJ2-2, with D tentatively TRBD1 (5 bases). The germline gives CDR1 LGHDT, CDR2 YNNKEL (reference sequence). V shed 4 bases and J shed 5 bases, with 17 bases lying between them. The CDR3 contains 16 residues.

The chain is built from TRBV15 and TRBJ2-5, with a tentative D call TRBD1 (6 bases). The CDR3 contains 13 residues. Germline V CDR1 and CDR2: LNHNV, YYDKDF (reference sequence). V dropped 11 bases and J dropped 4 bases, with 17 bases sitting between them. Here the CDR3 DNA reads TGTGCCGCCGGCCAGGGGAAGATAGAGACCCAGTACTTC. Protein sequence: CAAGQGKIETQYF.

In this sample, this clonotype turned up many times. The V and J genes are TRBV20-1 and TRBJ2-3; TRBD2 matches 10 bases. CDR1 and CDR2 (germline): DFQATT, SNEGSKA (reference sequence). The junction had 6 bases not matched to a gene; V was cut back by 6 bases and J by 0 bases. This CDR3 contains 15 residues. The CDR3 region is CSATQLAGSTDTQYF. The CDR3 DNA reads TGCAGTGCAACTCAACTAGCGGGGAGCACAGATACGCAGTATTTT.

With regard to this clonotype: Being one base from a much bigger clone, this may be a read error. The CDR3 end shows no conserved phenylalanine or tryptophan, and so a read error is likely. CDR3 amino acids: CASSLWGGLGTGELFS. The CDR3 DNA follows: TGTGCCAGCAGTTTATGGGGAGGATTGGGCACCGGGGAGCTGTTTTCT. V usage is TRBV12-3 or TRBV12-4 and J usage is TRBJ2-2; D perhaps matches TRBD2 (6 bases). There are 16 residues in the CDR3. Trimming took 2 bases from V and 4 from J, leaving 14 bases between them.

A note on this clonotype: A much larger clone lies a single base off, so this may be a read error. The V gene is TRBV11-2, the J gene TRBJ2-1; either TRBD1 or TRBD2 may fit D (5 bases each). The CDR3 runs to 15 residues. Looked up from germline, CDR1 is SGHAT and CDR2 is FQNNGV. CDR3 coding DNA: TGTGCCAGCAGCTTAGATCTAGGGGCTAGCAGTGAGCAGTCCTTC. Protein product: CASSLDLGASSEQSF.

This chain connects TRBV27 to TRBJ2-3; 10 bases map to TRBD2. The length of the CDR3 is 15 residues. Trimming removed 7 bases from V and 0 bases from J; junction bases left unmatched: 4. From germline, CDR1 is MNHEY and CDR2 SMNVEV (reference sequence). The CDR3 protein is CASISSGGSTDTQYF. CDR3 bases: TGTGCCAGCATCTCTAGCGGGGGCAGCACAGATACGCAGTATTTT.

This chain links TRBV3-1 with TRBJ2-7; 8 nucleotides agree with TRBD1. The CDR3 runs 15 residues. V was pared by 4 bases and J by 2 bases, with 7 bases of the junction left unmatched. The germline gives CDR1 LGHDT, CDR2 YNNKEL (reference sequence). CDR3 residues: CASSPSGQAAYEQYF. The CDR3 nucleotides read TGTGCCAGCAGCCCCTCGGGACAGGCCGCCTACGAGCAGTACTTC.

This clonotype has at least ten counts. V usage is TRBV24-1 and J usage is TRBJ2-5; D tentatively fits TRBD1 or TRBD2 (5 bases each). The CDR3 covers 14 residues. CDR1 is KGHDR and CDR2 is SFDVKD in the germline V gene. V dropped 5 bases and J dropped 4 bases, with 13 bases sitting between them. CDR3 sequence: CATSVPGPGETQYF. The CDR3, as DNA: TGTGCCACCAGTGTCCCGGGACCTGGAGAGACCCAGTACTTC.

There are a few counts of this clonotype. This chain connects TRBV20-1 to TRBJ2-7; TRBD2 aligns across 9 bases. The J segment lost 0 bases and the V segment lost 3 bases, leaving 12 bases of the junction unmatched. The CDR3 has 17 residues. The germline CDR1 and CDR2 sequences are DFQATT and SNEGSKA (reference sequence). As DNA, the CDR3 is TGCAGTGCTAGGAGGTTCCTAGCGGGGCAGAGCTCCTACGAGCAGTACTTC. This sequence encodes CSARRFLAGQSSYEQYF.

There are many counts of this clonotype. J is TRBJ2-2 and V is TRBV6-5; D is tentatively TRBD1 or TRBD2 (5 bases each). V shed 3 bases and J shed 6 bases, with 8 bases lying between them. This CDR3 contains 13 residues. Germline V lookup: CDR1 MNHEY, CDR2 SVGAGI. The CDR3: CASSYRGAGELFF. The CDR3 coding sequence is TGTGCCAGCAGTTATAGGGGAGCCGGGGAGCTGTTTTTT.

The sample holds many counts of this clonotype. The gene calls are TRBV6-5 and TRBJ2-7; no clear D gene. V lost 2 bases to trimming and J lost 7 bases, with 9 bases between them. Germline V CDR1 and CDR2: MNHEY, SVGAGI. The CDR3 runs to 12 residues. The CDR3 coding sequence is TGTGCCAGCAGTTACGAATCCGGAGAGCAGTACTTC. This encodes CASSYESGEQYF.

This clonotype came up many times. The rearrangement uses TRBV10-3 and TRBJ1-3; D remains unclear. Germline V gene data show CDR1 as ENHRY and CDR2 as SYGVKD. This CDR3 has 15 residues. The V end lost 4 bases, the J end lost 0 bases, and 10 bases lay between the germline ends. The CDR3 region is CAISGHDTSGNTIYF. CDR3 DNA sequence: TGTGCCATCAGTGGCCACGACACCTCTGGAAACACCATATATTTT.

In its sample, this clonotype was seen many times. The gene calls are TRBV29-1 and TRBJ2-1; TRBD2 agrees at 11 bases. Germline values: CDR1 SQVTM, CDR2 ANQGSEA. V was pared by 4 bases and J by 6 bases, with 8 bases of the junction left unmatched. This CDR3 is 15 amino acids long. CDR3 DNA sequence: TGCAGCGTTGTAATAGCGGGGGGGCGCGGCAATGAGCAGTTCTTC. Protein sequence: CSVVIAGGRGNEQFF.

This sequence joins TRBV25-1 and TRBJ2-3, with D tentatively TRBD1 (6 bases). The CDR3 is 17 residues long. With 6 bases removed from V and 0 bases from J, the gap between germline ends came to 19 bases. Germline CDR1 reads MGHDK; CDR2 reads SYGVNS. The CDR3 is CASRDAPGQLSTDTQYF. The CDR3 DNA follows: TGTGCCAGCAGGGATGCCCCGGGACAACTAAGCACAGATACGCAGTATTTT.

V is TRBV24-1 and J is TRBJ2-1; possibly TRBD1 for D (6 bases). Germline CDR1 and CDR2: KGHDR and SFDVKD. This CDR3 spans 13 amino acids. V was shortened by 5 bases and J by 7 bases, with 11 bases between the two germline ends. The CDR3 loop reads CATSGRGHNEQFF. The CDR3 nucleotides are TGTGCCACCAGTGGCAGGGGCCATAATGAGCAGTTCTTC.

Ten or more counts support this clonotype. The chain joins TRBV5-1 to TRBJ2-3; 8 bases are shared with TRBD1. Losses at the gene ends were 4 bases for V and 4 bases for J; bases not matched to a gene: 11. This CDR3 has 16 residues. Germline CDR1 and CDR2: SGHRS and YFSETQ. DNA of the CDR3: TGCGCCAGCAGCCGATTAGGACAGGGCGCAGCAGATACGCAGTATTTT. Translated: CASSRLGQGAADTQYF.

This clonotype was observed many times. The J gene is TRBJ1-2, the V gene TRBV28; D uncertain. The CDR3 sequence is 13 residues long. Germline assignment: CDR1 MDHEN and CDR2 SYDVKM. V dropped 3 bases and J dropped 4 bases, with 9 bases sitting between them. The CDR3 DNA reads as TGTGCCAGCAGTTTTTTAGTGGGCTATGGCTACACCTTC. Amino acids: CASSFLVGYGYTF.

The sample holds many counts of this clonotype. The rearrangement links TRBV5-1 to TRBJ2-7; TRBD1 agrees at 9 bases. Germline V gene lookup returns CDR1 SGHRS and CDR2 YFSETQ. The CDR3 runs 14 residues. V was clipped by 5 bases and J by 1 base; unmatched bases: 4. The CDR3 spells CASSTGTGSYEQYF. CDR3 bases: TGCGCCAGCAGTACCGGGACAGGGTCCTACGAGCAGTACTTC.

The gene calls are TRBV6-5 and TRBJ2-1; 7 bases fit TRBD1. V lost 3 bases to trimming and J lost 5 bases; unmatched junction nucleotides: 7. The CDR3 is 15 amino acids. Germline V CDR1 and CDR2: MNHEY, SVGAGI. The CDR3 DNA sequence: TGTGCCAGCAGTTATAGGACAGGAGGACACAATGAGCAGTTCTTC. This encodes CASSYRTGGHNEQFF.

This clonotype was picked up many times. This chain joins TRBV20-1 and TRBJ1-2; no clear D. This CDR3 is 11 amino acids long. CDR1 and CDR2 from the germline V gene are DFQATT and SNEGSKA (reference sequence). With 1 base removed from V and 6 bases from J, the gap between germline ends came to 6 bases. The CDR3 is CSARGLDGYTF. CDR3 DNA: TGCAGTGCTAGAGGGTTGGATGGCTACACCTTC.

This clonotype was detected many times. V usage is TRBV20-1 and J usage is TRBJ2-3, with D uncertain. This CDR3 is 17 amino acids long. Germline V CDR1 and CDR2: DFQATT, SNEGSKA (reference sequence). Trimming left V 5 bases short and J 1 base short, with 22 bases between. CDR3 loop: CSAGPKNLSTGTDTQYF. DNA for the CDR3: TGCAGTGCTGGCCCGAAGAACCTTTCGACGGGCACAGATACGCAGTATTTT.

This clonotype showed up many times. The chain carries TRBV12-3 or TRBV12-4 and TRBJ2-7; 9 nucleotides agree with TRBD2. This CDR3 comprises 15 residues. After removal of 6 bases from V and 4 bases from J, the junction contained 10 bases not matched to a gene. DNA for the CDR3: TGTGCCAGCAGCGAAATAGCGGGAGTGATATACGAGCAGTACTTC. This encodes CASSEIAGVIYEQYF.

V gene TRBV20-1 combines with J gene TRBJ1-2; weak D call: TRBD1 (6 bases). Germline loops: CDR1 DFQATT, CDR2 SNEGSKA (reference sequence). Trimming left V 3 bases short and J 12 bases short, with 17 bases between. The CDR3 spans 12 residues. The CDR3, as DNA: TGCAGTGCTAGGGGGGGCGCGGAGGGCGACACCTTC. Residues: CSARGGAEGDTF.

This clonotype showed up many times. The chain joins TRBV27 to TRBJ1-2; 8 nucleotides line up with TRBD1. The V segment lost 8 bases and the J segment 9 bases; nucleotides outside the gene matches: 8. The CDR3 has 12 residues. In germline, CDR1 is MNHEY, CDR2 SMNVEV (reference sequence). Here the CDR3 reads CASSTGALSYTF. In DNA form, the CDR3 reads TGTGCCAGCTCGACAGGGGCCCTAAGCTACACCTTC.